Described below is a single TCR beta chain sequence and its context. The antigen remains unidentified. PCR primers comprised 60 Vbeta and 13 Jbeta primers. The table came from immunoSEQ multiplex PCR; TCRdb's copy has only in-frame clones and leaves some out. Among about 37,000 clones listed, about 67% were seen once. These data come from a study of cytomegalovirus exposure and HLA in healthy donors. The length of the CDR3 is 15 residues. Germline V gene lookup returns CDR1 MNHEY and CDR2 SVGAGI. Between the trimmed V and J ends, which lost 0 bases and 3 bases, there was a span of 12 bases. The study's findings and limits: Previously analyzed data showed that most TCR beta V segments were productive at a frequency of about 87% or about 30%.

Sample: PBMCs. The TCR comes from a man aged 25 to 45 in good health and CMV-seronegative. The chain uses TRBV6-5 and TRBJ2-7; weak D call: TRBD2 (6 bases). In DNA form, the CDR3 reads TGTGCCAGCAGTTACTCAGTCCAGGGACTCTACGAGCAGTACTTC. It is translated as CASSYSVQGLYEQYF.